Shown below are 30 T cell receptor beta chains from a single sample sequenced in a study of blood T cell dynamics during melanoma immunotherapy. Profiled with immunoSEQ multiplex PCR; TCRdb holds only in-frame clones, not every one. The table has some 15,000 clones, approximately 90% seen once. Time point defined: pre-treatment baseline. The sample in question was blood, obtained from a patient treated with checkpoint blockade. These receptors originate from a human donor with melanoma.

V usage is TRBV7-2 and J usage is TRBJ2-1, with 11 positions matching TRBD2. Germline V lookup: CDR1 SGHTA, CDR2 FQGNSA. This CDR3 comprises 17 residues. The J segment lost 6 bases and the V segment lost 8 bases, leaving 15 bases of the junction unmatched. The DNA of the CDR3 is TGTGCCAGCGCAACCGGACGAACTAGCGGGAGTCTCAATGAGCAGTTCTTC. Translated: CASATGRTSGSLNEQFF.

This chain uses TRBV4-1 with TRBJ1-5; D perhaps matches TRBD1 (5 bases). In germline, CDR1 is MGHRA, CDR2 YSYEKL. V was cut by 0 bases and J by 1 base, with 13 bases left in between. CDR3 length: 17 residues. Written as DNA, the CDR3 is TGCGCCAGCAGCCAAGATTTCGGGACGGACAGCAATCAGCCCCAGCATTTT. Translation: CASSQDFGTDSNQPQHF.

J is TRBJ2-1 and V is TRBV4-2; 9 bases are a match to TRBD2. CDR1 is LGHNA and CDR2 is YNFKEQ in the germline V gene. The CDR3 has 14 amino acids. The V and J ends lost 4 bases and 7 bases, in that order; junction bases with no gene match: 5. CDR3 region: CASSLRGGVNEQFF. The DNA of the CDR3 is TGTGCCAGCAGCCTGCGGGGGGGCGTAAATGAGCAGTTCTTC.

The chain couples TRBV7-9 to TRBJ1-4; D may be TRBD1 (6 bases). This CDR3 has 15 amino acids. CDR1 SEHNR and CDR2 FQNEAQ come from the germline V gene (reference sequence). Trimming took 4 bases from V and 7 from J, leaving 16 bases between them. Here the CDR3 reads CASSSNFGQTEKLFF. In DNA, the CDR3 is TGTGCCAGCAGCTCAAACTTTGGACAGACTGAAAAACTGTTTTTT.

This clone occurred a few times. The rearrangement joins TRBV6-1 to TRBJ1-2, with D possibly matching TRBD1 (6 bases). This CDR3 contains 14 residues. V was trimmed by 2 bases and J by 6 bases, leaving 13 bases between them. In germline, CDR1 is MNHNS, CDR2 SASEGT. The CDR3 DNA is TGTGCCAGCAGTGAACAGGGGTTCTCGGATGGCTACACCTTC. Translating gives CASSEQGFSDGYTF.

The chain is built from TRBV11-2 and TRBJ2-5, with TRBD2 matching over 11 bases. V lost 1 base, J lost 5 bases, and 6 bases stayed unmatched. Germline V gene data show CDR1 as SGHAT and CDR2 as FQNNGV. CDR3 size: 16 residues. The chain's CDR3 is CASSLGGLAAQETQYF. Written as DNA, the CDR3 is TGTGCCAGCAGCTTAGGGGGACTAGCGGCTCAGGAGACCCAGTACTTC.

This chain connects TRBV30 to TRBJ1-1, with D maybe TRBD1 (5 bases). This CDR3 contains 12 residues. CDR1 is GTSNPN, CDR2 SVGIG, per germline (reference sequence). CDR3 sequence reads: CAGDWGRAEAFF. The CDR3 nucleotides are TGTGCGGGGGATTGGGGGAGGGCTGAAGCTTTCTTT.

V gene TRBV5-1 combines with J gene TRBJ2-5; D uncertain. V was shortened by 5 bases and J by 2 bases, with 10 bases between the two germline ends. CDR1 SGHRS and CDR2 YFSETQ come from the germline V gene. This CDR3 contains 13 residues. Here the CDR3 reads CASSPGSQETQYF. The CDR3 coding sequence is TGCGCCAGCAGTCCTGGTTCTCAAGAGACCCAGTACTTC.

CDR3 sequence reads: CASSVDTGLEQFF. The CDR3 region has the DNA TGTGCCAGCAGCGTAGATACGGGACTTGAGCAGTTCTTC. The J gene is TRBJ2-1, the V gene TRBV9; possibly TRBD2 for D (6 bases). V lost 0 bases and J lost 9, with 10 bases in between. CDR3 size: 13 residues. Germline loops: CDR1 SGDLS, CDR2 YYNGEE.

CDR3 protein: CASSQGPGPTLAQETQYF. The DNA of the CDR3 is TGCGCCAGCAGCCAAGGACCGGGCCCCACCCTCGCCCAAGAGACCCAGTACTTC. The rearrangement links TRBV4-1 to TRBJ2-5, with D unclear. CDR3 length: 18 residues. From germline, CDR1 is MGHRA and CDR2 YSYEKL. V was shortened by 1 base and J by 1 base, with 19 bases between the two germline ends.

V gene TRBV6-6 combines with J gene TRBJ2-5; D remains unclear. The CDR3 length is 14 residues. Germline V lookup: CDR1 MNHNY, CDR2 SVGAGI (reference sequence). The V gene lost 2 bases and the J gene lost 2 bases, with 9 bases spanning the gap. This CDR3 is CASSYTQKQETQYF. CDR3 sequence (DNA): TGTGCCAGCAGTTACACCCAGAAACAAGAGACCCAGTACTTC.

This clone was detected once. V and J are TRBV7-2 and TRBJ2-7; D gene uncertain. Trimming took 5 bases from V and 4 from J, leaving 9 bases between them. The CDR3 sequence is 12 residues long. Germline lookup yields CDR1 SGHTA and CDR2 FQGNSA. CDR3 protein: CASSLYDYEQYF. DNA of the CDR3: TGTGCCAGCAGCCTTTATGATTACGAGCAGTACTTC.

The chain employs TRBV5-1 and TRBJ2-7; the match to TRBD1 covers 9 bases. Losses at the gene ends were 4 bases for V and 2 bases for J; bases not matched to a gene: 7. The CDR3 loop spans 15 amino acids. The V gene's germline CDR1 is SGHRS and CDR2 YFSETQ. Here the CDR3 DNA reads TGCGCCAGCAGCATAACCGGGACAGGGACCTACGAGCAGTACTTC. Its protein is CASSITGTGTYEQYF.

The J gene is TRBJ1-1, the V gene TRBV19; TRBD1 matches 7 bases. V shed 7 bases and J 2 bases; nucleotides not matched to a gene: 4. CDR1 is LNHDA, CDR2 SQIVND, per germline (reference sequence). The CDR3 runs to 13 residues. CDR3 sequence reads: CASKRGPNTEAFF. DNA for the CDR3: TGTGCCAGTAAGAGGGGGCCTAACACTGAAGCTTTCTTT. The variable domain in full, with the rest retrieved from reference TRBV19 and TRBJ1-1, is DGGITQSPKYLFRKEGQNVTLSCEQNLNHDAMYWYRQDPGQGLRLIYYSQIVNDFQKGDIAEGYSVSREKKESFPLTVTSAQKNPTAFYLCASKRGPNTEAFFGQGTRLTVV.

The V and J genes are TRBV4-1 and TRBJ1-2, with a possible D match to TRBD1 (5 bases). Trimming took off 2 bases at V and 2 bases at J, with 12 bases between the two ends. The CDR3 totals 15 residues. The germline gives CDR1 MGHRA, CDR2 YSYEKL. The CDR3 loop is CASSQTNPGNYGYTF. CDR3 DNA sequence: TGCGCCAGCAGCCAAACTAACCCAGGGAACTATGGCTACACCTTC.

The chain couples TRBV9 to TRBJ1-2; D is perhaps TRBD1 (5 bases). The CDR3 covers 12 residues. Looked up from germline, CDR1 is SGDLS and CDR2 is YYNGEE. The CDR3 is CATSGGHYGYTF. The DNA for the CDR3 is TGTGCTACTAGCGGGGGACACTATGGCTACACCTTC.

The genes are TRBV10-1 and TRBJ2-5; 9 bases align to TRBD2. Germline V gives CDR1 WNHNN, CDR2 SYGVQD (reference sequence). Trimming removed 4 bases from V and 3 bases from J; junction bases left unmatched: 0. CDR3 length: 13 residues. The CDR3 loop reads CASSASGKETQYF. In DNA form, the CDR3 reads TGCGCCAGCAGTGCTAGCGGGAAAGAGACCCAGTACTTC.

The chain links TRBV6-5 to TRBJ1-2; unclear D gene. Germline V gene lookup returns CDR1 MNHEY and CDR2 SVGAGI. CDR3 size: 16 residues. V was clipped by 0 bases and J by 0 bases, with 11 bases between them. This CDR3 is CASSYSGPGTNYGYTF. The CDR3 nucleotides read TGTGCCAGCAGTTACTCAGGGCCTGGGACTAACTATGGCTACACCTTC.

The chain employs TRBV29-1 and TRBJ1-2; tentative D call: TRBD1 (5 bases). This CDR3 has 13 residues. Trimming removed 5 bases at V and 3 bases at J, with 13 bases between. Germline values: CDR1 SQVTM, CDR2 ANQGSEA. The CDR3 sequence is CSVYGARDYGYTF. The CDR3 DNA follows: TGCAGCGTTTATGGGGCGAGGGACTATGGCTACACCTTC.

The chain has TRBV7-3 and TRBJ2-1; 7 bases align to TRBD1. This CDR3 spans 12 amino acids. V dropped 4 bases and J dropped 7; count of bases not matched to a gene: 1. CDR1 and CDR2 from the germline V gene are SGHTA and FQGTGA. In DNA form, the CDR3 reads TGTGCCAGCAGCTCACAGGGGAATGAGCAGTTCTTC. It is translated as CASSSQGNEQFF.

V and J are TRBV10-2 and TRBJ1-1; D may be TRBD1 (6 bases). The V gene lost 7 bases and the J gene lost 5 bases, with 20 bases spanning the gap. Germline V gene sequence: CDR1 WSHSY, CDR2 SAAADI. CDR3 length: 15 amino acids. The chain's CDR3 is CASTTFRQAGTEAFF. Here the CDR3 DNA reads TGCGCCAGCACCACGTTCCGACAGGCGGGGACTGAAGCTTTCTTT.

The V gene is TRBV13, the J gene TRBJ1-5, with TRBD1 matching 8 bases. Germline values: CDR1 PRHDT, CDR2 FYEKMQ (reference sequence). There are 16 residues in the CDR3. With V trimmed by 5 bases and J by 4 bases, 10 bases remained unmatched. CDR3: CASSIRGQDRNQPQHF. The CDR3 DNA sequence: TGTGCCAGCAGCATCCGGGGACAGGATCGTAATCAGCCCCAGCATTTT.

The chain recombines TRBV7-8 with TRBJ2-3; D unclear. With 3 bases removed from V and 4 bases from J, the gap between germline ends came to 5 bases. The CDR3 runs to 12 residues. CDR1 and CDR2 from the germline V gene are SGHVS and FQNEAQ. Here the CDR3 reads CASSFLPDTQYF. The CDR3 nucleotides read TGTGCCAGCAGCTTTCTACCAGATACGCAGTATTTT.

The chain combines TRBV6-5 with TRBJ2-3; D may match TRBD1 or TRBD2 (5 bases each). Trimming shortened V by 2 bases and J by 4 bases, and 16 bases separated the two germline ends. CDR1 is MNHEY and CDR2 is SVGAGI in the germline V gene. The CDR3 is 16 amino acids. CDR3 bases: TGTGCCAGCAGTTACGAGGGTCGCCGAGGGGCAGATACGCAGTATTTT. Translating it yields CASSYEGRRGADTQYF.

J is TRBJ2-4 and V is TRBV15, with D hard to call. This CDR3 comprises 13 residues. The ends were cut back, 0 bases at V and 5 bases at J, with 5 bases in the middle. Germline V CDR1 and CDR2: LNHNV, YYDKDF (reference sequence). CDR3 nucleotide sequence: TGTGCCACCAGCAGAGACTTGGAAAACATTCAGTACTTC. Translating it yields CATSRDLENIQYF.

The rearrangement links TRBV5-1 to TRBJ1-2; weak D call: TRBD1 (6 bases). CDR1 and CDR2 (germline): SGHRS, YFSETQ. CDR3 size: 13 residues. Trimming pared 0 bases from V and 5 bases from J, leaving 8 bases between. CDR3 in DNA: TGCGCCAGCAGCTTGGACAGGGAGTATGGCTACACCTTC. Translation gives CASSLDREYGYTF.

This clone was seen a few times. In nucleotides, the CDR3 is TGTGCCAGCAGCTTAGCCCCACCTCCCACCGCCTACAATGAGCAGTTCTTC. It specifies CASSLAPPPTAYNEQFF. V gene TRBV7-9 combines with J gene TRBJ2-1; the D is unclear. CDR1 SEHNR and CDR2 FQNEAQ come from the germline V gene (reference sequence). Trimming took off 0 bases at V and 2 bases at J, with 14 bases between the two ends. CDR3 size: 17 residues.

V and J are TRBV5-1 and TRBJ1-1, with D maybe TRBD1 (5 bases). CDR1 and CDR2 (germline): SGHRS, YFSETQ. Trimming cost V 5 bases and J 4 bases, with 9 bases left between them. The CDR3 has 12 amino acids. CDR3 sequence reads: CASSGAGTEAFF. The CDR3 region has the DNA TGCGCCAGCAGTGGGGCGGGCACTGAAGCTTTCTTT.

This rearrangement joins TRBV7-9 to TRBJ2-7, with TRBD2 identical over 8 bases. CDR3 size: 14 residues. From germline, CDR1 is SEHNR and CDR2 FQNEAQ (reference sequence). The junction had 6 bases not matched to a gene; V was cut back by 6 bases and J by 2 bases. CDR3 coding DNA: TGTGCCAGCAGAAGCGGGAGAGGTACCTACGAGCAGTACTTC. It specifies CASRSGRGTYEQYF.

The rearrangement uses TRBV9 and TRBJ1-6, with D perhaps matching TRBD1 (5 bases). Germline-derived CDR1 and CDR2 are SGDLS and YYNGEE. CDR3 size: 16 residues. The ends were cut back, 3 bases at V and 2 bases at J, with 12 bases in the middle. CDR3 loop: CASSAGGVPYNSPLHF. The CDR3 coding sequence is TGTGCCAGCAGCGCAGGAGGGGTCCCCTATAATTCACCCCTCCACTTT.